This TCR beta chain originates from a study of cytomegalovirus exposure and HLA in healthy donors. Whole-study findings and limits: The study recorded 164 TCR beta chains that were cytomegalovirus-associated.

About this clone: Its antigen is not known.

Germline CDR1 SGDLS, CDR2 YYNGEE. V lost 3 bases to trimming and J lost 3 bases; unmatched junction nucleotides: 5. This CDR3 has 15 residues. In the PCR, 60 Vbeta and 13 Jbeta primers were used. TCRdb's table, derived via immunoSEQ multiplex PCR, lists solely in-frame clones and lacks some. The sample holds about 60,000 clones, 70% to 80% seen once. V usage is TRBV9 and J usage is TRBJ2-7, with TRBD1 matching over 11 bases. The receptor was derived from a woman in her sixties or seventies in good health and CMV-seropositive. What was sequenced was PBMCs. The CDR3 here is CASSEGTGGVYEQYF. CDR3 nucleotides: TGTGCCAGCAGCGAAGGGACAGGGGGTGTCTACGAGCAGTACTTC.